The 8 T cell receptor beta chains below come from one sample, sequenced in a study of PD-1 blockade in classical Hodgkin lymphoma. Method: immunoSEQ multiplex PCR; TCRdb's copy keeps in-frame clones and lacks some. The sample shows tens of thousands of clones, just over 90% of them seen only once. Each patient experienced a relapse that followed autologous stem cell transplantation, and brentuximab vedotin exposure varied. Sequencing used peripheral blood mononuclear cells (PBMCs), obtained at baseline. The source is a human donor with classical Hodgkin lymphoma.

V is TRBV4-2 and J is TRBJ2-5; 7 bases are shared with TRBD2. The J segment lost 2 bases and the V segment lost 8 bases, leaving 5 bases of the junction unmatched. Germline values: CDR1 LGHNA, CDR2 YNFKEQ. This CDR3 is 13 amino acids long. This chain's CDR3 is CASGVAGQETQYF. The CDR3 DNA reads TGTGCCAGCGGGGTAGCGGGTCAAGAGACCCAGTACTTC.

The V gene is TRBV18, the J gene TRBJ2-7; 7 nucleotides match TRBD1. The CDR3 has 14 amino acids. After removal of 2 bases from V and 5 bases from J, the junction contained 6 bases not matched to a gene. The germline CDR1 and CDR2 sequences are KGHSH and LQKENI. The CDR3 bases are TGTGCCAGCTCACCAGAGACAGGGTATCACGAGCAGTACTTC. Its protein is CASSPETGYHEQYF.

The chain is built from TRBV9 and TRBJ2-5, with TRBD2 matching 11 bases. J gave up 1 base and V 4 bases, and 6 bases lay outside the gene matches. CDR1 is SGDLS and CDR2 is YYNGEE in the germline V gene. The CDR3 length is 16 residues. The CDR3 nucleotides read TGTGCCAGCAGCAAAACCGGGACTAGCGGCCAAGAGACCCAGTACTTC. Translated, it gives CASSKTGTSGQETQYF.

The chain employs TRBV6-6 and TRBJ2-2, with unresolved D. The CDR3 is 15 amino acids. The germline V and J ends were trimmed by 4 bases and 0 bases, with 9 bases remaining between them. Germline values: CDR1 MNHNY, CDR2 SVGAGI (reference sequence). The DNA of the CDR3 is TGTGCCAGCAGTTTAATAGTTTCGAACACCGGGGAGCTGTTTTTT. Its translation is CASSLIVSNTGELFF.

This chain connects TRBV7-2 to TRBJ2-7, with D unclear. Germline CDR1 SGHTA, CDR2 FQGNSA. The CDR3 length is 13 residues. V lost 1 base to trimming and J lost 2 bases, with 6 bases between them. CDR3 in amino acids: CASSLVPPYEQYF. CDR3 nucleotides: TGTGCCAGCAGCTTAGTACCCCCCTACGAGCAGTACTTC.

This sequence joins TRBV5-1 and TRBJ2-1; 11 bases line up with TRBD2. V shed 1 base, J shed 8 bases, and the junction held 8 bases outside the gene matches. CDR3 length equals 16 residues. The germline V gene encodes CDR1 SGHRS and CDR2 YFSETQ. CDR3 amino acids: CASSLRASGRFDEQFF. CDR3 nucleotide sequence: TGCGCCAGCAGCTTGCGGGCTAGCGGGAGGTTTGATGAGCAGTTCTTC.

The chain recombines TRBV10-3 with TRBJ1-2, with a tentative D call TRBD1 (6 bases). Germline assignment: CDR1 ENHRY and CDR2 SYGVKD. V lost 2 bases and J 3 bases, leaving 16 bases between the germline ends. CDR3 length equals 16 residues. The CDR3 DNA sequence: TGTGCCATCAGTGAGCCGCAGGGGAGCCCCCACTATGGCTACACCTTC. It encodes CAISEPQGSPHYGYTF.

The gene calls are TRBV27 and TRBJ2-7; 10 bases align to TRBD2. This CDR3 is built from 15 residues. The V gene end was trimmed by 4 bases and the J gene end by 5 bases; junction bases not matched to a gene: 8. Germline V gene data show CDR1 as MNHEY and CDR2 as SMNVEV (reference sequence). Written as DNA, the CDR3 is TGTGCCAGCAGTTGGGGACTAGCGCCCGGGGACGAGCAGTACTTC. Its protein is CASSWGLAPGDEQYF.